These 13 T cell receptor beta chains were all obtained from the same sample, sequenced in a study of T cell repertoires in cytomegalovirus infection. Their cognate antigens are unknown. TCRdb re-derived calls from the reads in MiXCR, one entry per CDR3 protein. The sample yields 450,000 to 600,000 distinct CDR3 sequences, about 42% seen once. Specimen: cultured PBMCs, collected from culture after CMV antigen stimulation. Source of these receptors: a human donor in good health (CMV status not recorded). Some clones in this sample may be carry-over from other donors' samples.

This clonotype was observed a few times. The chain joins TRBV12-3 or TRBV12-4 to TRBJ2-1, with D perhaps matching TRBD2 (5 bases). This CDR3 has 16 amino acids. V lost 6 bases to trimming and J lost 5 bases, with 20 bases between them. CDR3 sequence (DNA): TGTGCCAGCAGGAACCGTGGAGGACCACCCGACAATGAGCAGTTCTTC. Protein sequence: CASRNRGGPPDNEQFF.

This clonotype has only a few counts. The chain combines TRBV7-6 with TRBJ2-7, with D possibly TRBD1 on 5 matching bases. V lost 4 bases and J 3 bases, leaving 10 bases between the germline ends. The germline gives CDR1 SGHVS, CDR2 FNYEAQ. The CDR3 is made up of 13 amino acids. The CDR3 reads CASSYGAGYEQYF. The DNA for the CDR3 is TGTGCCAGCAGCTATGGGGCCGGCTACGAGCAGTACTTC.

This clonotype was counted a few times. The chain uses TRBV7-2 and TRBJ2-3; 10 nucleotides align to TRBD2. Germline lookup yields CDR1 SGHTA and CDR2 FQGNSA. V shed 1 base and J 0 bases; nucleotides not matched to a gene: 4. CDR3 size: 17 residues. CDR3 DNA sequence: TGTGCCAGCAGCTTAGTAGCGGGGGGCGCTAGCACAGATACGCAGTATTTT. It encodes CASSLVAGGASTDTQYF.

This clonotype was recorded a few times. The CDR3 region is CASSQGGGSYEQYF. The CDR3 region has the DNA TGCGCCAGCAGCCAAGGGGGCGGGAGCTACGAGCAGTACTTC. This chain connects TRBV4-3 to TRBJ2-7, with 7 nucleotides matching TRBD2. Germline V gene data show CDR1 as LGHNA and CDR2 as YSLEER. V shed 1 base and J 3 bases; nucleotides not matched to a gene: 3. The CDR3 length is 14 residues.

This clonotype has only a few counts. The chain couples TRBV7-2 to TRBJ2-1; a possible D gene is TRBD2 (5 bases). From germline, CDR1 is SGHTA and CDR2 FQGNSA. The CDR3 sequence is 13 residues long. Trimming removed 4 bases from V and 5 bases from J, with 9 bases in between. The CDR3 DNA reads TGTGCCAGCAGCTCACAGCGGCACAATGAGCAGTTCTTC. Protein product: CASSSQRHNEQFF.

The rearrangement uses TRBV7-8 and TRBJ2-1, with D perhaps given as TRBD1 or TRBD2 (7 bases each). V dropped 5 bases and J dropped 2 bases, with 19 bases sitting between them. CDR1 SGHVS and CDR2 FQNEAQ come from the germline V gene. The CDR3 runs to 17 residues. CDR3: CASSQGGGSVTYNEQFF. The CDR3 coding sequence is TGTGCCAGCAGCCAGGGGGGCGGGAGTGTCACCTACAATGAGCAGTTCTTC. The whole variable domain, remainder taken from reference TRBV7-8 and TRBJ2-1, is GAGVSQSPRYKVAKRGQDVALRCDPISGHVSLFWYQQALGQGPEFLTYFQNEAQLDKSGLPSDRFFAERPEGSVSTLKIQRTQQEDSAVYLCASSQGGGSVTYNEQFFGPGTRLTVL.

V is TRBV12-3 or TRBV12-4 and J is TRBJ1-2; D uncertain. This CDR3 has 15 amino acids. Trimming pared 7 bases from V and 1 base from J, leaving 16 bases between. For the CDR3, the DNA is TGTGCCAGCACCCAGAGGGCGGCGCTTAACTATGGCTACACCTTC. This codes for CASTQRAALNYGYTF.

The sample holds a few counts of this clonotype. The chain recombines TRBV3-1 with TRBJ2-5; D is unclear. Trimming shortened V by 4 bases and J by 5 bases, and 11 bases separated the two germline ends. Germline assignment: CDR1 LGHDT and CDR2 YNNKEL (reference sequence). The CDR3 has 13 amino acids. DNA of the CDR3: TGTGCCAGCAGCCCCCAAGGCGTCGAGACCCAGTACTTC. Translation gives CASSPQGVETQYF.

The CDR3 loop reads CASSYRAGSPGTQYF. The DNA for the CDR3 is TGTGCCAGCAGTTACAGGGCGGGGTCCCCTGGGACCCAGTACTTC. This chain connects TRBV6-6 to TRBJ2-5; tentative D call: TRBD2 (6 bases). Trimming removed 2 bases from V and 7 bases from J, with 17 bases in between. Germline V gene data show CDR1 as MNHNY and CDR2 as SVGAGI (reference sequence). This CDR3 is built from 15 residues.

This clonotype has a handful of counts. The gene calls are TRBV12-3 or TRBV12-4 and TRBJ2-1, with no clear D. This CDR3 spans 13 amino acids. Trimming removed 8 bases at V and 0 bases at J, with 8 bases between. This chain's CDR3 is CASLESSYNEQFF. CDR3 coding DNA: TGTGCCAGCCTCGAAAGCTCCTACAATGAGCAGTTCTTC.

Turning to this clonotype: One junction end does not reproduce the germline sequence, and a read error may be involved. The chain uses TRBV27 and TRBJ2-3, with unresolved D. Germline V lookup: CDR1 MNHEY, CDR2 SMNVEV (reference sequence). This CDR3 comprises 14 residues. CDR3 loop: CAGSLLPPGDTQYF. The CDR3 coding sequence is TGTGCCGGCAGTTTACTTCCCCCCGGGGATACGCAGTATTTT.

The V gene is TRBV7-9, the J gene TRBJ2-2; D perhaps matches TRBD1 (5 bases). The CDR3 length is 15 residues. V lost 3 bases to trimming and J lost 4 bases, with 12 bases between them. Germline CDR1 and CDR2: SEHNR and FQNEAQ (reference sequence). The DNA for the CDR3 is TGTGCCAGCAGCTTTCAGGGCGGTTTCACCGGGGAGCTGTTTTTT. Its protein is CASSFQGGFTGELFF.

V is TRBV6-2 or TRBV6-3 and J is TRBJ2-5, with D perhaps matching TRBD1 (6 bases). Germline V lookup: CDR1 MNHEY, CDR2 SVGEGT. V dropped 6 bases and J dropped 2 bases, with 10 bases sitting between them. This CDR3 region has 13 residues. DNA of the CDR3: TGTGCCAGCAGACGGACAGCGCAAGAGACCCAGTACTTC. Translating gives CASRRTAQETQYF.